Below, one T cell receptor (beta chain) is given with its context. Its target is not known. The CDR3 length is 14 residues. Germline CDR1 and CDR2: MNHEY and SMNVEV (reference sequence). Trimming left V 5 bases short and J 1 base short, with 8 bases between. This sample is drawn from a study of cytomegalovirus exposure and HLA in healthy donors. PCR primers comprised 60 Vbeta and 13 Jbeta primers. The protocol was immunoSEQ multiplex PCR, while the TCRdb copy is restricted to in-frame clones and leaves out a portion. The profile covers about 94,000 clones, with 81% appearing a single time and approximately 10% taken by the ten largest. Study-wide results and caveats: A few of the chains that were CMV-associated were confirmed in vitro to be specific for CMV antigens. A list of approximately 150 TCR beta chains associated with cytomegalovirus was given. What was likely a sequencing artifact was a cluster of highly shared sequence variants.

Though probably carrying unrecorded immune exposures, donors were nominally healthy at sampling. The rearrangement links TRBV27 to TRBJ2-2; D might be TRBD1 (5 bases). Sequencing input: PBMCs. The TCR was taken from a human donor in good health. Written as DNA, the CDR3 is TGTGCCAGCAGTGAGACAGAGAACACCGGGGAGCTGTTTTTT. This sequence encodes CASSETENTGELFF.